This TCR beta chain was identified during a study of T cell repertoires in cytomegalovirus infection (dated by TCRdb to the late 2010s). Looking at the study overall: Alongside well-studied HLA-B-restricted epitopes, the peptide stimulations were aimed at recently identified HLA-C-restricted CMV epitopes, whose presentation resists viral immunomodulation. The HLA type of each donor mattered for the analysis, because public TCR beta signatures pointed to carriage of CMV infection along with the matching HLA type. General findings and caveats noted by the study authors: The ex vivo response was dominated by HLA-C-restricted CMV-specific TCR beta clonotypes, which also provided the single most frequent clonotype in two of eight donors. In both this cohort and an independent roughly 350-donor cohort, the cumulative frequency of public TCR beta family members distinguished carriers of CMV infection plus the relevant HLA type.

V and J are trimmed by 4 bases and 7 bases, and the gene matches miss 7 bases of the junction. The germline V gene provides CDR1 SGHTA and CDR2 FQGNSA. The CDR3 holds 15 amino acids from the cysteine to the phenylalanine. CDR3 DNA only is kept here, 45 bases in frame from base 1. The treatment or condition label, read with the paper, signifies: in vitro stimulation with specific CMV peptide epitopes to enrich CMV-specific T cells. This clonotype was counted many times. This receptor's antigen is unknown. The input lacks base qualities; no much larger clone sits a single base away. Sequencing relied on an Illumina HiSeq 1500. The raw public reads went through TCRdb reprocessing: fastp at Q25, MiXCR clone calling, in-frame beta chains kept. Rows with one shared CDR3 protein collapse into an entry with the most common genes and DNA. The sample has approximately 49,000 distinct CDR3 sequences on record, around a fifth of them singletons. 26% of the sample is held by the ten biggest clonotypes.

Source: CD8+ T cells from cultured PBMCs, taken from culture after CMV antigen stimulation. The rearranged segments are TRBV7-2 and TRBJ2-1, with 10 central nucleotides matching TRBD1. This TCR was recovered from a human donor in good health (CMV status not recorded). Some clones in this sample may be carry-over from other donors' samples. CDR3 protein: CASSWTRQGANEQFF. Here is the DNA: TGTGCCAGCAGCTGGACTCGACAGGGGGCAAATGAGCAGTTCTTC.